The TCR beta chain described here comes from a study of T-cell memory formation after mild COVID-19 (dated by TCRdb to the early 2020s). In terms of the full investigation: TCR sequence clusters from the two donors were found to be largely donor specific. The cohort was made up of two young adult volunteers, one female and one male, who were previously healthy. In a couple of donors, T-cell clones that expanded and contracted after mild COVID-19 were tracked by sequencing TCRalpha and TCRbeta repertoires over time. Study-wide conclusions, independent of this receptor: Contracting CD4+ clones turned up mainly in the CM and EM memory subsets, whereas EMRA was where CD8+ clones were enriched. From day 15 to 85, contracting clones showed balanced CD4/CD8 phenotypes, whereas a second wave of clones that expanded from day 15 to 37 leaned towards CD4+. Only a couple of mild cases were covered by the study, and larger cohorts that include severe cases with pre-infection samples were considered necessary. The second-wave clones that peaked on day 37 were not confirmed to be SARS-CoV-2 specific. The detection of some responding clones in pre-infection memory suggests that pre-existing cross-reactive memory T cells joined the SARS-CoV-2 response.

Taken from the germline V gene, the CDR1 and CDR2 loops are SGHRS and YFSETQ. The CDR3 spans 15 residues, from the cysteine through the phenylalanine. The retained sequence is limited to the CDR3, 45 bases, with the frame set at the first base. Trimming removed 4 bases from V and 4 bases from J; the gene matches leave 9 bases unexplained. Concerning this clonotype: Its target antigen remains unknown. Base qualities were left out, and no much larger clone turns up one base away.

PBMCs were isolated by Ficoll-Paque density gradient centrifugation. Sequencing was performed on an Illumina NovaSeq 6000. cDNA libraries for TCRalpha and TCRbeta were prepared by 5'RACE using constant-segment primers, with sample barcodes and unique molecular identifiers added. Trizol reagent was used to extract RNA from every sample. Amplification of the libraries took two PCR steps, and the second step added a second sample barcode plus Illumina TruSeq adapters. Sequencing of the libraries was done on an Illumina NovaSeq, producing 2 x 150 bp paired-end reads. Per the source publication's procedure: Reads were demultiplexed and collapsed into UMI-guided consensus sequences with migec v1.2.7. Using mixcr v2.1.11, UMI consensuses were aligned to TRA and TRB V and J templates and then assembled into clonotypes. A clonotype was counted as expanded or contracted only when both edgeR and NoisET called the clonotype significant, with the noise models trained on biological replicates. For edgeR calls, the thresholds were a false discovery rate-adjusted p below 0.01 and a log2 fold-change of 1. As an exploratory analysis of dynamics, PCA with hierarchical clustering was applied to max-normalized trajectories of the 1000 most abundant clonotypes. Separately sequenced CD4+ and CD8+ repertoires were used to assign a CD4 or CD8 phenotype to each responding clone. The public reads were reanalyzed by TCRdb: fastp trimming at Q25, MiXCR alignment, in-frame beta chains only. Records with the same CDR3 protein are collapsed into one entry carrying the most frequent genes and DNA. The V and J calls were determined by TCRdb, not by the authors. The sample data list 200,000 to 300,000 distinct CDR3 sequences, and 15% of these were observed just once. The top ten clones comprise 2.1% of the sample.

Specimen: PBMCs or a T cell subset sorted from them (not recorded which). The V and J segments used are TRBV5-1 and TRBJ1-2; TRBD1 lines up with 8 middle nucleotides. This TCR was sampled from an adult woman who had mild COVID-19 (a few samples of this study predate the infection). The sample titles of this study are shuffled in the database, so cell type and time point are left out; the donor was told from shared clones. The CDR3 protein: CASSDGQGSGYGYTF. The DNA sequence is TGCGCCAGCAGCGACGGACAGGGTTCTGGCTATGGCTACACCTTC.